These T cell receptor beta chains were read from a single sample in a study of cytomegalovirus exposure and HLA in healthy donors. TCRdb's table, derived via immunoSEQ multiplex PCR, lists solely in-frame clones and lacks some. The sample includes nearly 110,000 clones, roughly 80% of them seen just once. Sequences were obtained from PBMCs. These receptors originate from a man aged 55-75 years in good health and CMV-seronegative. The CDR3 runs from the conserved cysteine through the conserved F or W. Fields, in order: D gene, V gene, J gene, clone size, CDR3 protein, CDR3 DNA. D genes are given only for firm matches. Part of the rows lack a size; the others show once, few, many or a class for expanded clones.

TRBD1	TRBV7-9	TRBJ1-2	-	CASIGGGQYGYTF	TGTGCCAGCATAGGGGGCGGACAGTATGGCTACACCTTC
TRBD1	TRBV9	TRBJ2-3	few	CASSVRTGLTDTQYF	TGTGCCAGCAGCGTAAGGACAGGGTTGACAGATACGCAGTATTTT
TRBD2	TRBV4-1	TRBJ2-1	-	CASSQVPPGGGQTYNEQFF	TGCGCCAGCAGCCAAGTCCCCCCCGGCGGGGGGCAGACCTACAATGAGCAGTTCTTC
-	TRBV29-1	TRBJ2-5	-	CSVRGSGQETQYF	TGCAGCGTAAGAGGATCCGGTCAAGAGACCCAGTACTTC
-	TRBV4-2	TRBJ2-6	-	CASSQTGQSGANVLTF	TGTGCCAGCAGCCAAACTGGACAGTCCGGGGCCAACGTCCTGACTTTC
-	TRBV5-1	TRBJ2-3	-	CASSLALDTQYF	TGCGCCAGCAGCTTGGCCTTAGATACGCAGTATTTT
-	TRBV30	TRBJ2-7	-	CAWSALYEQYF	TGTGCCTGGAGTGCCCTCTACGAGCAGTACTTC
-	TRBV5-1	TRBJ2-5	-	CASSPLSGETQYF	TGCGCCAGCAGCCCCCTCAGTGGAGAGACCCAGTACTTC
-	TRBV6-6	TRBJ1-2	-	CASRLQDYGYTF	TGTGCCAGCAGGCTTCAGGACTATGGCTACACCTTC
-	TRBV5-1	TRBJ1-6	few	CASSLGTSQVSLHF	TGCGCCAGCAGCTTGGGTACATCCCAAGTGTCCCTCCACTTT
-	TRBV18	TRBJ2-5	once	CASSSNKRAGETQYF	TGTGCCAGCTCCTCTAACAAGAGGGCAGGAGAGACCCAGTACTTC
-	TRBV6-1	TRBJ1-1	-	CAGGGPLSAFKAFF	TGTGCCGGCGGGGGTCCATTGTCCGCTTTTAAAGCTTTCTTT
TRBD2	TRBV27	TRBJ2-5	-	CASSLYPGGETQYF	TGTGCCAGCAGTTTATATCCGGGGGGGGAGACCCAGTACTTC
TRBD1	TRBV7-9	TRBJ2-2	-	CASSTGTGGLRTGELFF	TGTGCCAGCAGCACTGGGACAGGGGGATTGAGGACCGGGGAGCTGTTTTTT
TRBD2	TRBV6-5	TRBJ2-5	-	CASSSLGTSGQETQYF	TGTGCCAGCAGTTCCCTGGGGACTAGCGGACAAGAGACCCAGTACTTC
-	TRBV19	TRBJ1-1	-	CASSPRQEDTEAFF	TGTGCCAGTAGTCCGAGACAGGAGGACACTGAAGCTTTCTTT
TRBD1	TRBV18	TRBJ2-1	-	CASQRDRDPSNEQFF	TGTGCCAGCCAGAGGGACAGGGATCCATCCAATGAGCAGTTCTTC
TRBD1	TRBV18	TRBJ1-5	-	CASSPSGGPQPQHF	TGTGCCAGCTCACCCTCAGGGGGCCCGCAGCCCCAGCATTTT
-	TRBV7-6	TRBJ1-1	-	CASILLGEDDTEAFF	TGTGCCAGCATCCTCCTGGGGGAGGATGACACTGAAGCTTTCTTT
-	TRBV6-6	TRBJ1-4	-	CASSYYRQENEKLFF	TGTGCCAGCAGTTACTATCGCCAGGAAAATGAAAAACTGTTTTTT
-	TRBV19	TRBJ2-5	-	CASSIRQEGQETQYF	TGTGCCAGTAGTATACGGCAGGAGGGGCAAGAGACCCAGTACTTC
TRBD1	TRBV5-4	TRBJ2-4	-	CASSQKTGGRNIQYF	TGTGCCAGCAGCCAAAAAACAGGGGGCAGAAACATTCAGTACTTC
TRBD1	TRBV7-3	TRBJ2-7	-	CASSSQGTGETYEQYF	TGTGCCAGCAGCTCACAGGGGACAGGGGAGACCTACGAGCAGTACTTC
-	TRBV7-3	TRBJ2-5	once	CASSSMGGGELQYF	TGTGCCAGCAGCTCCATGGGGGGGGGCGAGCTCCAGTACTTC
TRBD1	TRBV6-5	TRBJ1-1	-	CASSPDRGYITEAFF	TGTGCCAGCAGTCCGGACAGGGGGTATATCACTGAAGCTTTCTTT
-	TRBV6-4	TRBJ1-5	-	CASRPRGGGKISGTQHF	TGTGCCAGCAGACCCCGGGGGGGCGGAAAGATTAGCGGGACCCAGCATTTT
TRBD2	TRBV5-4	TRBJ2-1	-	CASSLQRGGIDEQFF	TGTGCCAGCAGCCTCCAGCGGGGGGGCATCGATGAGCAGTTCTTC
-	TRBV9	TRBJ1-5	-	CASSVYSNQPQHF	TGTGCCAGCAGCGTTTATAGCAATCAGCCCCAGCATTTT
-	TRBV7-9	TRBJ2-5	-	CASSLAGTPETQYF	TGTGCCAGCAGCTTAGCCGGGACACCGGAGACCCAGTACTTC
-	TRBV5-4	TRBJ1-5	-	CASSFHSSNQPQHF	TGTGCCAGCAGCTTCCATAGTAGCAATCAGCCCCAGCATTTT
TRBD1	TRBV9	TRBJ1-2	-	CASSVTGGFGYTF	TGTGCCAGCAGCGTAACAGGGGGCTTTGGCTACACCTTC
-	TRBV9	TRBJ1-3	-	CASSGQRAGNTIYF	TGTGCCAGCAGCGGCCAGCGGGCTGGAAACACCATATATTTT
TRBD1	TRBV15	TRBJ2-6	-	CATSRPTGSGANVLTF	TGTGCCACCAGCAGGCCGACAGGGTCTGGGGCCAACGTCCTGACTTTC
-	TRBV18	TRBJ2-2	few	CASSPLDQGTGELFF	TGTGCCAGCTCACCATTGGACCAGGGGACCGGGGAGCTGTTTTTT
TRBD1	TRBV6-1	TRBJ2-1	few	CASSEHRGIKQFF	TGTGCCAGCAGTGAACACAGGGGCATAAAGCAGTTCTTC
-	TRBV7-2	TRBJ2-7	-	CASSPGERRGGTYEQYF	TGTGCCAGCAGCCCCGGGGAGAGGCGGGGAGGAACCTACGAGCAGTACTTC
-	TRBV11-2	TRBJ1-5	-	CASSLAGGGSQPQHF	TGTGCCAGCAGCTTAGCAGGCGGGGGTAGTCAGCCCCAGCATTTT
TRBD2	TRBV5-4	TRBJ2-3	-	CASSLFLAGGSTDTQYF	TGTGCCAGCAGCTTGTTTTTAGCGGGGGGCAGCACAGATACGCAGTATTTT
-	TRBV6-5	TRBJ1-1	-	CASSYSFLNGAFF	TGTGCCAGCAGTTACTCGTTTCTAAATGGAGCTTTCTTT
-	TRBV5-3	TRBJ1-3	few	CARSHRVISRGNTIYF	TGTGCCAGAAGCCACAGGGTGATTTCGCGCGGAAACACCATATATTTT
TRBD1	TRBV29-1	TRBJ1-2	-	CSVGVRDRGVNGYTF	TGCAGCGTAGGGGTCCGAGACAGGGGGGTAAATGGCTACACCTTC